The text below deals with one TCR beta chain. Its antigen remains unidentified. As it was prepared, the TCRbeta library received unique molecular identifiers. From the PCR reads, TCRdb called clonotypes with MiXCR, one entry per CDR3 protein. The profile covers about 440,000 distinct CDR3 sequences, with 43% appearing a single time and 27% taken by the ten largest. The data belong to a study of T-cell reconstitution after alpha-beta-depleted transplantation in children. General observations from the study: It was surviving recipient T cells and thymic progenitors that gave some patients high TCRbeta diversity at day 60. At the one-year point after transplant, T-cell counts and TCRbeta diversity were found to come mostly from T cells that had been newly produced.

The TCR was taken from a girl aged 2 to 9 with aplastic anemia, due to receive a stem cell transplant. The material sequenced was PBMCs, taken before TCRalphabeta/CD19-depleted stem cell transplant.

CDR3 in DNA: TGTGCCTGGAGTGTAAGCATGAGGAGCAATCAGCCCCAGCATTTT. It specifies CAWSVSMRSNQPQHF. V gene TRBV30 combines with J gene TRBJ1-5, with D hard to call. Trimming pared 0 bases from V and 1 base from J, leaving 10 bases between. There are 15 residues in the CDR3. Germline V gene lookup returns CDR1 GTSNPN and CDR2 SVGIG (reference sequence).